Each of the 20 T cell receptor beta chains below was sequenced from the same sample in a study of T-cell reconstitution after alpha-beta-depleted transplantation in children. It was with unique molecular identifiers that the TCRbeta library was prepared. TCRdb ran MiXCR on the PCR reads and lists one entry per CDR3 protein. This repertoire shows fewer than 550,000 distinct CDR3 sequences, about an eighth found once; its top ten account for roughly 15%. Material: PBMCs, mostly from graft donor cells, obtained 180 days after TCRalphabeta/CD19-depleted stem cell transplant. The receptors stem from a female patient aged 2-9 years who had a stem cell transplant for aplastic anemia, so the T cells may come from the graft donor.

This clonotype was observed a handful of times. The chain links TRBV6-1 to TRBJ1-4, with unresolved D. The V gene's germline CDR1 is MNHNS and CDR2 SASEGT. V was clipped by 5 bases and J by 4 bases, with 8 bases between them. This CDR3 comprises 13 residues. CDR3 residues: CASSQRINEKLFF. Here the CDR3 DNA reads TGTGCCAGCAGTCAGCGGATTAATGAAAAACTGTTTTTT.

The V call is TRBV4-3, the J call TRBJ2-3; 7 nucleotides agree with TRBD2. Trimming took 1 base from V and 0 from J; bases not matched to a gene: 1. Germline values: CDR1 LGHNA, CDR2 YSLEER. The CDR3 is 15 amino acids. CDR3 in DNA: TGCGCCAGCAGCCAAGTTAGCGGGAGCACAGATACGCAGTATTTT. Its protein product is CASSQVSGSTDTQYF.

This clonotype turned up a few times. The chain links TRBV7-6 to TRBJ1-6, with D possibly being TRBD1 (5 bases). Germline V CDR1 and CDR2: SGHVS, FNYEAQ. Trimming cost V 5 bases and J 2 bases, with 13 bases left between them. The CDR3 loop spans 16 amino acids. CDR3 sequence reads: CASSPSGRAYNSPLHF. CDR3 coding DNA: TGTGCCAGCAGCCCGTCGGGGCGCGCCTATAATTCACCCCTCCACTTT.

This clonotype was detected a few times. The genes are TRBV6-5 and TRBJ1-5; TRBD1 matches 9 bases. CDR3 length: 17 residues. The junction had 5 bases not matched to a gene; V was cut back by 0 bases and J by 2 bases. Germline V gene data show CDR1 as MNHEY and CDR2 as SVGAGI. CDR3 nucleotides: TGTGCCAGCAGTTACTCGGACAGGGGAGTTCGCAATCAGCCCCAGCATTTT. Translation gives CASSYSDRGVRNQPQHF.

This clonotype was counted at least ten times. The rearrangement uses TRBV29-1 and TRBJ2-7, with D perhaps matching TRBD1 (5 bases). The CDR3 is 11 residues long. Trimming stripped 5 bases from V and 3 bases from J, with 8 bases between. In germline, CDR1 is SQVTM, CDR2 ANQGSEA. The CDR3 DNA is TGCAGCGTTTTTCAGGGCTACGAGCAGTACTTC. Translated: CSVFQGYEQYF.

V is TRBV6-2 or TRBV6-3 and J is TRBJ2-7, with D possibly called TRBD1 or TRBD2 (5 bases each). This CDR3 comprises 15 residues. The germline V and J ends were trimmed by 2 bases and 0 bases, with 11 bases remaining between them. Germline V CDR1 and CDR2: MNHEY, SVGEGT. CDR3 in DNA: TGTGCCAGCAGTTACGGGGACCGAAGCTCCTACGAGCAGTACGTC. Amino acid sequence: CASSYGDRSSYEQYV.

The V call is TRBV3-1, the J call TRBJ2-7, with D possibly being TRBD2 (5 bases). CDR1 and CDR2 (germline): LGHDT, YNNKEL (reference sequence). Trimming took 2 bases from V and 4 from J, leaving 21 bases between them. The CDR3 loop spans 17 amino acids. The CDR3 is CASSQKWKRLGAYEQYV. CDR3 sequence (DNA): TGTGCCAGCAGCCAAAAGTGGAAGCGGCTCGGAGCATACGAGCAGTACGTC.

This clonotype was seen only a few times. The chain carries TRBV7-3 and TRBJ2-3; 7 bases align to TRBD1. Per the germline V gene, CDR1 is SGHTA and CDR2 is FQGTGA. The junction had 14 bases not matched to a gene; V was cut back by 5 bases and J by 6 bases. The CDR3 length is 16 residues. This CDR3 reads CASSPSRQGLADTQYF. The CDR3 coding sequence is TGTGCCAGCAGCCCCTCCCGACAGGGTTTGGCGGATACGCAGTATTTT.

This clonotype was found a few times. This chain joins TRBV6-2 or TRBV6-3 and TRBJ1-4; D might be TRBD1 (6 bases). This CDR3 is 14 amino acids long. V was clipped by 6 bases and J by 5 bases, with 13 bases between them. Looked up from germline, CDR1 is MNHEY and CDR2 is SVGEGT. The CDR3 spells CASRKQGGNEKLFF. The CDR3 DNA follows: TGTGCCAGCAGAAAACAGGGCGGGAATGAAAAACTGTTTTTT.

There are a few counts of this clonotype. The rearrangement uses TRBV7-3 and TRBJ2-3; 12 nucleotides agree with TRBD2. The germline V gene encodes CDR1 SGHTA and CDR2 FQGTGA. The CDR3 spans 15 residues. V lost 5 bases and J lost 6; bases outside the gene matches: 6. CDR3 sequence reads: CASSRLAGATDTQYF. In DNA, the CDR3 is TGTGCCAGCAGCCGACTAGCGGGAGCAACTGATACGCAGTATTTT.

This clonotype was picked up a small number of times. J is TRBJ1-5 and V is TRBV19; D may be TRBD1 (5 bases). Trimming stripped 6 bases from V and 6 bases from J, with 9 bases between. Germline V gene sequence: CDR1 LNHDA, CDR2 SQIVND (reference sequence). The CDR3 consists of 12 residues. The DNA for the CDR3 is TGTGCCAGTAGCCCCACAGGTCAGCCCCAGCATTTT. Translation: CASSPTGQPQHF.

This clonotype was picked up a small number of times. The chain links TRBV9 to TRBJ2-5, with D unclear. The CDR3 is 15 amino acids. Trimming stripped 0 bases from V and 2 bases from J, with 11 bases between. Looked up from germline, CDR1 is SGDLS and CDR2 is YYNGEE. In DNA, the CDR3 is TGTGCCAGCAGCGTAGAGGCTGGACGGCAAGAGACCCAGTACTTC. This translates into CASSVEAGRQETQYF.

This clonotype showed up just a few times. The rearrangement links TRBV30 to TRBJ2-1; TRBD1 might be the D (7 bases). V lost 4 bases and J lost 3, with 16 bases in between. CDR3 length: 15 residues. CDR1 and CDR2 (germline): GTSNPN, SVGIG (reference sequence). The CDR3 region is CAWTLPGGIYNEQFF. In nucleotides, the CDR3 is TGTGCCTGGACGCTCCCAGGGGGGATCTACAATGAGCAGTTCTTC.

In its sample, this clonotype was seen once. This chain connects TRBV7-7 to TRBJ2-5; 7 nucleotides agree with TRBD2. V was pared by 5 bases and J by 1 base, with 7 bases of the junction left unmatched. This CDR3 is built from 15 residues. The germline CDR1 and CDR2 sequences are SSHAT and FNYEAQ (reference sequence). The CDR3: CASSTGGGFQETQYF. The CDR3 region has the DNA TGTGCCAGCAGCACCGGCGGGGGTTTCCAAGAGACCCAGTACTTC.

The genes are TRBV4-2 and TRBJ2-1; the match to TRBD2 covers 10 bases. V shed 1 base and J 3 bases; nucleotides not matched to a gene: 3. The CDR3 has 16 residues. In germline, CDR1 is LGHNA, CDR2 YNFKEQ. The CDR3 nucleotides read TGTGCCAGCAGCCAAGGGGGACTAGCGTTCTACAATGAGCAGTTCTTC. It is translated as CASSQGGLAFYNEQFF.

This clonotype was seen a handful of times. This sequence joins TRBV5-1 and TRBJ2-3; no definite D call. V lost 2 bases and J 4 bases, leaving 11 bases between the germline ends. Germline loops: CDR1 SGHRS, CDR2 YFSETQ. The CDR3 contains 14 residues. The CDR3 spells CASSFQESPDTQYF. CDR3 DNA: TGCGCCAGCAGCTTCCAGGAATCTCCAGATACGCAGTATTTT.

The chain is built from TRBV7-2 and TRBJ2-2, with 15 bases matching TRBD2. This CDR3 is built from 17 residues. Germline V gene sequence: CDR1 SGHTA, CDR2 FQGNSA. J lost 5 bases, V lost 5 bases, and 6 bases had no gene match. CDR3 nucleotide sequence: TGTGCCAGCAGCCATCGGGGACTAGCGGGAGGAACCGGGGAGCTGTTTTTT. Translation gives CASSHRGLAGGTGELFF.

This clonotype was counted a few times. The rearrangement links TRBV9 to TRBJ2-5, with D perhaps TRBD2 (5 bases). The CDR3 has 15 residues. Germline V CDR1 and CDR2: SGDLS, YYNGEE. The germline V and J ends were trimmed by 0 bases and 1 base, with 10 bases remaining between them. This chain's CDR3 is CASSVGHSGQETQYF. CDR3 DNA: TGTGCCAGCAGCGTAGGGCACAGCGGCCAAGAGACCCAGTACTTC.

V gene TRBV3-1 combines with J gene TRBJ2-3; D not certain. From germline, CDR1 is LGHDT and CDR2 YNNKEL (reference sequence). V was shortened by 3 bases and J by 2 bases, with 12 bases between the two germline ends. This CDR3 region has 15 residues. The CDR3 loop reads CASSHHSLDTDTQYF. As DNA, the CDR3 is TGTGCCAGCAGCCACCATTCACTTGACACAGATACGCAGTATTTT.

This clonotype was seen at least ten times. In nucleotides, the CDR3 is TGTGCCAGCAGCCGGGGCTGGCTGAACACTGAAGCTTTCTTT. Translated, it gives CASSRGWLNTEAFF. This chain connects TRBV5-5 to TRBJ1-1; TRBD1 might be the D (5 bases). Trimming removed 4 bases at V and 0 bases at J, with 10 bases between. CDR1 and CDR2 (germline): SGHKS, YYEKEE (reference sequence). The CDR3 extends over 14 amino acids.